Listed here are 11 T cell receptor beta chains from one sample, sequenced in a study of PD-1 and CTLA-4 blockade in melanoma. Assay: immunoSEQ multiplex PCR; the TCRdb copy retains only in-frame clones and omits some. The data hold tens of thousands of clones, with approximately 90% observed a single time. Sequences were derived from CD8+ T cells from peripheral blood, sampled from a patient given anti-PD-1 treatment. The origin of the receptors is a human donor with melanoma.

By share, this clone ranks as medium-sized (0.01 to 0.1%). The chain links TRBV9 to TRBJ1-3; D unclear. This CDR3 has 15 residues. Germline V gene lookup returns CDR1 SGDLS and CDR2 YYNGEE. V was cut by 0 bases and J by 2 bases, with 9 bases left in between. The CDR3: CASSVGSGTGNTIYF. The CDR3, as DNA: TGTGCCAGCAGCGTAGGTTCGGGTACTGGAAACACCATATATTTT.

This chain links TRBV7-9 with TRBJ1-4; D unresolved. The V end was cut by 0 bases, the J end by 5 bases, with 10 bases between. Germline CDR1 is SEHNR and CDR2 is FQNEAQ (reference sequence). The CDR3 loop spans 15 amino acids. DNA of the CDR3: TGTGCCAGCAGCTTAGCTGACTCAAGGAATGAAAAACTGTTTTTT. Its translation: CASSLADSRNEKLFF.

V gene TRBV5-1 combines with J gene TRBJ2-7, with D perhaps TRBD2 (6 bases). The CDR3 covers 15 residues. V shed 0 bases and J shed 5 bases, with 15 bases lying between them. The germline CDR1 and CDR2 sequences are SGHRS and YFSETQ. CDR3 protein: CASSLDGDGSDEQYF. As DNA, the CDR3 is TGCGCCAGCAGCTTGGATGGGGACGGGAGCGACGAGCAGTACTTC.

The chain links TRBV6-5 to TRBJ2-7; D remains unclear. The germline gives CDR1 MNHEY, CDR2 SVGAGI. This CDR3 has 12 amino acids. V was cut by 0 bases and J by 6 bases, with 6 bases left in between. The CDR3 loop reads CASSYSSGEQYF. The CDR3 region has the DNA TGTGCCAGCAGTTACTCGTCAGGCGAGCAGTACTTC.

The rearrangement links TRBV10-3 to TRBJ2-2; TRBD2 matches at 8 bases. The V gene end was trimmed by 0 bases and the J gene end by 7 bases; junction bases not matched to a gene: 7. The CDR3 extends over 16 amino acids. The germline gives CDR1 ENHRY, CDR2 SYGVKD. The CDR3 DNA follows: TGTGCCATCAGTGAGTCGAAGCGGGAGATCGGCGGGGAGCTGTTTTTT. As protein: CAISESKREIGGELFF.

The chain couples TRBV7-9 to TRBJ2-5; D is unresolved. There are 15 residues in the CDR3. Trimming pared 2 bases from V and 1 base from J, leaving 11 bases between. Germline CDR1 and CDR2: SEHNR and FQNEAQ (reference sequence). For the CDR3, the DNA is TGTGCCAGCAGCTTACGCCAGGACCTCCAAGAGACCCAGTACTTC. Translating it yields CASSLRQDLQETQYF.

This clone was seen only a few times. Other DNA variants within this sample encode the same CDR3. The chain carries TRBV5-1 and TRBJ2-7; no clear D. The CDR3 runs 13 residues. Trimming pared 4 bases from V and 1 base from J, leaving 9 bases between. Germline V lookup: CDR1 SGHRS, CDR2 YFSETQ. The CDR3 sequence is CASSPTESYEQYF. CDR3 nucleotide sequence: TGCGCCAGCAGCCCGACGGAGTCCTACGAGCAGTACTTC.

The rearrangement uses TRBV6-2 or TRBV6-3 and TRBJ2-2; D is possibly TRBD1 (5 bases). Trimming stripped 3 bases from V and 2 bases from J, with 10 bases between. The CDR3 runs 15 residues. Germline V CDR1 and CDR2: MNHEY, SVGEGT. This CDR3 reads CASSYGQGNTGELFF. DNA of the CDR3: TGTGCCAGCAGTTATGGGCAGGGCAACACCGGGGAGCTGTTTTTT.

This chain's CDR3 is CAISDTGGIYEQYF. The DNA for the CDR3 is TGTGCCATCAGTGATACAGGGGGAATTTACGAGCAGTACTTC. V usage is TRBV10-3 and J usage is TRBJ2-7, with TRBD1 matching over 8 bases. The CDR3 has 14 residues. Germline values: CDR1 ENHRY, CDR2 SYGVKD. J gave up 4 bases and V 3 bases, and 5 bases lay outside the gene matches.

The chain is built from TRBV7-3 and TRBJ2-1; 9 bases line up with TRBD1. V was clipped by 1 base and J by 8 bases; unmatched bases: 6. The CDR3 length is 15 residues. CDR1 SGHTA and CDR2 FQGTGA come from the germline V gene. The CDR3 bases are TGTGCCAGCAGCTTAATGGACAGGGGAGGGGATGAGCAGTTCTTC. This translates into CASSLMDRGGDEQFF.

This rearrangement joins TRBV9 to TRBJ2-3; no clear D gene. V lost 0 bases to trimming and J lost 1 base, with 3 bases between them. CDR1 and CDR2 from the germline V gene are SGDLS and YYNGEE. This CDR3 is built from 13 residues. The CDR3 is CASSVGGTDTQYF. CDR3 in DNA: TGTGCCAGCAGCGTAGGCGGCACAGATACGCAGTATTTT.